The clone carrying this T cell receptor beta chain was counted only a few times. The antigen remains unidentified. These data are taken from a study of cytomegalovirus exposure and HLA in healthy donors. Study-level results: According to an earlier analysis, most TCR beta V segments yielded productive rearrangements about 87% or about 30% of the time. In most subjects, TCR beta sequences reportedly gave accurate predictions of HLA-A and HLA-B alleles.

The PCR employed 60 Vbeta primers together with 13 Jbeta primers. Sequencing used immunoSEQ multiplex PCR; TCRdb keeps in-frame clones, though not all of them. Of under 200,000 clones listed, 79% were seen once; the top ten hold approximately 2.2%. The ends were cut back, 3 bases at V and 2 bases at J, with 10 bases in the middle. Germline CDR1 is LNHDA and CDR2 is SQIVND (reference sequence). This CDR3 has 14 amino acids. The TCR originated in a woman aged 50 to 60 in good health and CMV-seronegative. The sample consisted of PBMCs. The genes are TRBV19 and TRBJ2-5, with a weak D call TRBD2 (7 bases). This CDR3 is CASSMGGAQETQYF. For the CDR3, the DNA is TGTGCCAGTAGTATGGGGGGGGCTCAAGAGACCCAGTACTTC.